This passage covers 2 T cell receptor beta chains from one sample sequenced in a study of CD8 T cells in ankylosing spondylitis. TCRdb itself ran the 5' RACE reads through MiXCR, one entry per CDR3 protein. This sample has about 300,000 distinct CDR3 sequences, with less than 25% found just once. Sequenced material: blood, either unsorted or a sorted T cell fraction (not recorded which). The receptors were sampled from a female donor with ankylosing spondylitis or in good health (not recorded which).

This clonotype was detected once. A much larger clone differs from this one at a single base, so this may be a read error. CDR3 in amino acids: CACSWTGEDTQYF. The CDR3 nucleotides read TGTGCCTGCAGCTGGACAGGGGAAGATACGCAGTATTTT. The rearrangement joins TRBV12-3 or TRBV12-4 to TRBJ2-3, with 9 nucleotides matching TRBD1. This CDR3 has 13 amino acids.

The chain recombines TRBV12-3 or TRBV12-4 with TRBJ2-1; D might be TRBD2 (6 bases). The CDR3 length is 16 residues. V dropped 4 bases and J dropped 10 bases, with 23 bases sitting between them. In DNA form, the CDR3 reads TGTGCCAGCAGTTCCCGCGGGGTTGGGCTTCCGAACGAGCAGTTCTTC. This gives the protein CASSSRGVGLPNEQFF.